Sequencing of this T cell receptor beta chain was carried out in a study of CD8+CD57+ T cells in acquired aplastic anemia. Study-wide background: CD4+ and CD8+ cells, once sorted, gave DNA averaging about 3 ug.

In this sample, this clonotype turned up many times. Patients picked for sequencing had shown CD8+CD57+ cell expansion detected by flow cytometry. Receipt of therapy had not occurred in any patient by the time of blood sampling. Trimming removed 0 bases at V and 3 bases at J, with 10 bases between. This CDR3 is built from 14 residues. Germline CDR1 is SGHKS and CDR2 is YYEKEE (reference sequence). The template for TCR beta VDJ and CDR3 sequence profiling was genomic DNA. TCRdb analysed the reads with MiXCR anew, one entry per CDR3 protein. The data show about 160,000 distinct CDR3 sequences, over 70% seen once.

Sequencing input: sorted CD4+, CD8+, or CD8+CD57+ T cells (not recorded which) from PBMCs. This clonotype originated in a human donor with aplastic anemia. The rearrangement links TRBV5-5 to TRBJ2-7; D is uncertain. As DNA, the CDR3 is TGTGCCAGCAGCTTGGGAGGCGGCAGCTACGAGCAGTACTTC. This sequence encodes CASSLGGGSYEQYF.